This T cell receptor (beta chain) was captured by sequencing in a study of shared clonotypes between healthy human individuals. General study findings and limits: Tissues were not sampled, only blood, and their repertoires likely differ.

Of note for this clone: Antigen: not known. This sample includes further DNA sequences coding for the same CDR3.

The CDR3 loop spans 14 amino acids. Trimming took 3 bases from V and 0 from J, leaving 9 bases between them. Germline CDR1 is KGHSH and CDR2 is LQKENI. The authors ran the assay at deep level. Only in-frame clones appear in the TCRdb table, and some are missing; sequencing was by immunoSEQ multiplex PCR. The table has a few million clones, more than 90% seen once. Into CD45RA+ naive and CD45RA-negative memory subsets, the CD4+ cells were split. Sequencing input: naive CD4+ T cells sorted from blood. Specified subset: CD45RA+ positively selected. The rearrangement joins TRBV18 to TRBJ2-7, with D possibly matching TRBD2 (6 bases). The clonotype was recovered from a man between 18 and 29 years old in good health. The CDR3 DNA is TGTGCCAGCTCACCCCCAGCGGGCTCCTACGAGCAGTACTTC. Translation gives CASSPPAGSYEQYF.